Listed below are T cell receptor beta chains from one sample, sequenced in a study of cytotoxic CD8 clonotypes in ibrutinib-treated CLL. Here immunoSEQ multiplex PCR was the method, and the copy in TCRdb shows in-frame clones only, minus some. The sample has about 50,000 clones, roughly 85% seen once; the top ten hold 20%. The sample was PBMCs, taken after 24 months of ibrutinib treatment. Source of these receptors: a human donor with chronic lymphocytic leukemia. CDR3s include the opening cysteine and the closing phenylalanine or tryptophan. A D gene is named only where the DNA matches it firmly. Expanded clones get a size class; other rows say once, few or many, or leave the size out.

D gene	V gene	CDR3 length	clone size	J gene	CDR3 protein	CDR3 DNA
.	TRBV5-4	14	.	TRBJ1-2	CASRPVTHNYGYTF	TGTGCCAGCAGGCCGGTGACACACAACTATGGCTACACCTTC
.	TRBV11-2	14	.	TRBJ2-7	CASSPQGREFEQYF	TGTGCCAGCAGCCCACAGGGCCGAGAATTCGAGCAGTACTTC
.	TRBV30	13	.	TRBJ2-7	CAWTTLPSYEQYF	TGTGCCTGGACGACACTCCCATCCTACGAGCAGTACTTC
.	TRBV29-1	15	.	TRBJ2-5	CSVEKQGFRQETQYF	TGCAGCGTTGAAAAACAGGGTTTTCGCCAAGAGACCCAGTACTTC
.	TRBV5-1	14	few	TRBJ2-5	CASSLTGPQETQYF	TGCGCCAGCAGCTTGACCGGCCCCCAAGAGACCCAGTACTTC
TRBD1	TRBV2	15	.	TRBJ1-2	CASSADRGSAVGYTF	TGTGCCAGCAGTGCCGACAGGGGTTCCGCGGTTGGCTACACCTTC
.	TRBV6-1	14	.	TRBJ2-1	CASYRDGPYNEQFF	TGTGCCAGCTACCGGGACGGTCCCTACAATGAGCAGTTCTTC
.	TRBV30	11	once	TRBJ1-2	CAWSQNLGYTF	TGTGCCTGGAGTCAGAATCTTGGCTACACCTTC
.	TRBV2	13	.	TRBJ1-1	CAITRGENTEAFF	TGTGCCATCACCCGAGGTGAAAACACTGAAGCTTTCTTT
TRBD1	TRBV7-9	18	.	TRBJ1-1	CASSFYVIRTGGYTEAFF	TGTGCCAGCAGCTTCTATGTAATAAGGACAGGGGGCTACACTGAAGCTTTCTTT
.	TRBV5-6	15	.	TRBJ2-3	CASSSGLLNADTQYF	TGTGCCAGCAGCTCGGGACTTCTAAATGCGGATACGCAGTATTTT
TRBD1	TRBV7-7	16	.	TRBJ2-5	CASSLTGGDYQETQYF	TGTGCCAGCAGCCTCACAGGGGGTGACTACCAAGAGACCCAGTACTTC
TRBD2	TRBV6-6	13	.	TRBJ2-7	CASTGTSGYEQYF	TGTGCCAGCACTGGGACTAGCGGCTACGAGCAGTACTTC
.	TRBV7-9	14	.	TRBJ2-5	CASSLGGRGETQYF	TGTGCCAGCAGCTTAGGTGGCAGGGGAGAGACCCAGTACTTC
.	TRBV7-8	16	.	TRBJ1-4	CASSLVGSGTNEKLFF	TGTGCCAGCAGCTTAGTAGGTTCAGGCACAAATGAAAAACTGTTTTTT
TRBD1	TRBV7-6	15	few	TRBJ2-7	CASSLGQLEYYEQYF	TGTGCCAGCAGCTTGGGACAGTTAGAGTACTACGAGCAGTACTTC
.	TRBV2	13	.	TRBJ2-1	CASSGDSSTEQFF	TGTGCCAGCAGCGGGGACTCGAGTACTGAGCAGTTCTTC
TRBD2	TRBV11-2	15	.	TRBJ2-5	CASSLDGAGGETQYF	TGTGCCAGCAGCTTAGATGGAGCGGGAGGGGAGACCCAGTACTTC
TRBD2	TRBV9	15	.	TRBJ2-1	CASSVELADYNEQFF	TGTGCCAGCAGCGTAGAACTAGCGGATTACAATGAGCAGTTCTTC
.	TRBV7-6	14	.	TRBJ2-7	CASSPGTGSYEQYF	TGTGCCAGCAGCCCGGGGACGGGATCCTACGAACAGTACTTC
.	TRBV29-1	12	.	TRBJ1-1	CSVGGGDTEAFF	TGCAGCGTTGGCGGAGGGGACACTGAAGCTTTCTTT
.	TRBV20-1	11	.	TRBJ2-5	CSARAQETQYF	TGCAGTGCTAGAGCACAAGAGACCCAGTACTTC
TRBD1	TRBV5-6	16	.	TRBJ1-2	CASTITHPRDRVGYTF	TGTGCCAGCACCATAACTCACCCTCGGGACAGGGTTGGCTACACCTTC
.	TRBV5-6	11	.	TRBJ2-5	CASSTGTEEYF	TGTGCCAGCAGCACTGGGACGGAGGAGTACTTC
TRBD2	TRBV19	15	.	TRBJ2-2	CASSWGTSGTGELFF	TGTGCCAGTAGTTGGGGGACTAGCGGGACCGGGGAGCTGTTTTTT
.	TRBV5-1	14	.	TRBJ1-1	CASSLDNWNTEAFF	TGCGCCAGCAGCTTGGATAACTGGAACACTGAAGCTTTCTTT
.	TRBV21-1	20	.	TRBJ2-1	CASSNHGTSGRRRSYNEQFF	TGTGCCAGCAGCAACCATGGGACTAGCGGGAGAAGAAGATCCTACAATGAGCAGTTCTTC
.	TRBV4-2	15	.	TRBJ1-1	CASSQLGKRDTEAFF	TGTGCCAGCAGCCAATTGGGGAAGAGGGACACTGAAGCTTTCTTT
.	TRBV29-1	11	.	TRBJ2-3	CSVEVTDTQYF	TGCAGCGTCGAAGTAACAGATACGCAGTATTTT
TRBD1	TRBV11-2	15	few	TRBJ1-2	CASSLDQGAAYGYTF	TGTGCCAGCAGCTTAGATCAGGGGGCGGCCTATGGCTACACCTTC
TRBD1	TRBV6-8	17	.	TRBJ1-4	CASRPRGQGASGEKLFF	TGTGCCAGCAGGCCGAGGGGACAGGGGGCCTCTGGTGAAAAACTGTTTTTT
TRBD1	TRBV6-1	14	.	TRBJ1-4	CASSPRTGNEKLFF	TGTGCCAGCAGTCCACGGACAGGGAATGAAAAACTGTTTTTT
TRBD1	TRBV7-6	16	.	TRBJ1-3	CASSPPGQGSGNTIYF	TGTGCCAGCAGCCCACCGGGACAGGGATCTGGAAACACCATATATTTT
TRBD1	TRBV6-5	13	once	TRBJ1-1	CASGEGAWTEAFF	TGTGCCAGCGGAGAGGGGGCTTGGACTGAAGCTTTCTTT
TRBD2	TRBV5-1	16	few	TRBJ2-1	CASSLLIAGGLDEQFF	TGCGCCAGCAGCTTGTTGATAGCGGGAGGGCTGGATGAGCAGTTCTTC
TRBD1	TRBV6-5	15	once	TRBJ1-1	CASSYYRGSDTEAFF	TGTGCCAGCAGTTACTACAGGGGCTCGGACACTGAAGCTTTCTTT
.	TRBV20-1	11	.	TRBJ2-7	CSAYETPRQYF	TGCAGTGCCTACGAGACCCCGCGACAGTACTTC
TRBD2	TRBV18	17	.	TRBJ2-7	CASSPPGVSGSVYEQYF	TGTGCCAGCTCACCACCGGGGGTGAGCGGGAGCGTATACGAGCAGTACTTC
.	TRBV5-4	16	.	TRBJ2-1	CASSSNSGSRGNEQFF	TGTGCCAGCAGCTCGAATAGCGGCTCACGAGGGAATGAGCAGTTCTTC
TRBD2	TRBV6-1	16	.	TRBJ2-2	CASSALAVKNTGELFF	TGTGCCAGCAGTGCCCTAGCGGTAAAAAACACCGGGGAGCTGTTTTTT
.	TRBV6-5	13	.	TRBJ1-5	CASSYSQNQPQHF	TGTGCCAGCAGTTACTCGCAGAATCAGCCCCAGCATTTT
.	TRBV21-1	16	.	TRBJ1-5	CASSYTGGASNQPQHF	TGTGCCAGCAGCTACACAGGGGGGGCTAGCAATCAGCCCCAGCATTTT
TRBD1	TRBV6-1	13	.	TRBJ2-1	CASRDRGEHEQFF	TGTGCCAGCCGGGACAGGGGCGAGCATGAGCAGTTCTTC
TRBD2	TRBV5-1	14	.	TRBJ2-3	CASYREGRADTQYF	TGCGCCAGTTATCGGGAGGGCCGGGCAGATACGCAGTATTTT
TRBD1	TRBV7-8	13	once	TRBJ2-7	CASSGTGRGEQYF	TGTGCCAGCAGCGGGACAGGGAGGGGGGAGCAGTACTTC
.	TRBV6-4	14	.	TRBJ2-1	CASSDSNTYNEQFF	TGTGCCAGCAGTGACTCGAACACTTACAATGAGCAGTTCTTC
.	TRBV14	18	.	TRBJ2-2	CASSQVGRGALNTGELFF	TGTGCCAGCAGCCAAGTCGGTCGGGGGGCCTTGAACACCGGGGAGCTGTTTTTT
TRBD1	TRBV23-1	20	.	TRBJ2-6	CASSPPSLDRESSGANVLTF	TGCGCCAGCAGTCCTCCTTCCCTAGACAGGGAAAGCTCTGGGGCCAACGTCCTGACTTTC
TRBD1	TRBV9	16	.	TRBJ1-2	CASSVEGTVLRDGYTF	TGTGCCAGCAGCGTAGAGGGGACAGTTCTACGGGATGGCTACACCTTC
TRBD2	TRBV30	15	.	TRBJ2-1	CAWSVIGAGGSEQFF	TGTGCCTGGAGTGTAATCGGAGCGGGAGGTAGTGAGCAGTTCTTC